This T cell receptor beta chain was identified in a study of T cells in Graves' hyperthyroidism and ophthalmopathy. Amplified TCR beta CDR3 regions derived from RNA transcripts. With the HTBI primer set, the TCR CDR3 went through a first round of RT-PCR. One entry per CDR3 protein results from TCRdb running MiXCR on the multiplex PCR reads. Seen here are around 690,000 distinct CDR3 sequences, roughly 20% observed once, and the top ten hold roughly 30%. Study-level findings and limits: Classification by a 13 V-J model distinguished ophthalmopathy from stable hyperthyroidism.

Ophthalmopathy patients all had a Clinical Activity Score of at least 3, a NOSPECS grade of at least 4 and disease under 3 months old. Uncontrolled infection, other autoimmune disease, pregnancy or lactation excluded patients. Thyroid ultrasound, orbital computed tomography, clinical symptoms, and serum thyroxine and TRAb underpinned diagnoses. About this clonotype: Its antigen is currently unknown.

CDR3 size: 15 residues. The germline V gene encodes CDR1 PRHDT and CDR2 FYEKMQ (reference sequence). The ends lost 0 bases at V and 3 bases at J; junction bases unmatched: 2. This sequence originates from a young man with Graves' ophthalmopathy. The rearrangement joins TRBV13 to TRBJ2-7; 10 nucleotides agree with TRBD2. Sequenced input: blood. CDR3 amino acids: CASSLGLAGHYEQYF. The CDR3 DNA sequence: TGTGCCAGCAGCTTAGGACTAGCGGGACACTACGAGCAGTACTTC. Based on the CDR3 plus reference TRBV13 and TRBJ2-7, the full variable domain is AAGVIQSPRHLIKEKRETATLKCYPIPRHDTVYWYQQGPGQDPQFLISFYEKMQSDKGSIPDRFSAQQFSDYHSELNMSSLELGDSALYFCASSLGLAGHYEQYFGPGTRLTVT.